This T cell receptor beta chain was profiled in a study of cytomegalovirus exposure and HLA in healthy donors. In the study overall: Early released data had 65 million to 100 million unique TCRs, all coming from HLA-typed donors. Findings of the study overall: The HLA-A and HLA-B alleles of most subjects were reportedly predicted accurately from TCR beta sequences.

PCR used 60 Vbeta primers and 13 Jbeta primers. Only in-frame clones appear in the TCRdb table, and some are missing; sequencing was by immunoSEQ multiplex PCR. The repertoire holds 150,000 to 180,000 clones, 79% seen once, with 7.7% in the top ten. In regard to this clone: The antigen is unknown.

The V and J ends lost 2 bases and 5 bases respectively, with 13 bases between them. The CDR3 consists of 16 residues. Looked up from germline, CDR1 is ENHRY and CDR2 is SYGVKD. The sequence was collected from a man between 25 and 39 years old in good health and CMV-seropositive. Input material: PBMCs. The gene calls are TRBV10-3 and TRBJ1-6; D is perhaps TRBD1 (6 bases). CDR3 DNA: TGTGCCATCAGTGAGACTTCGAACAGGGATAATTCACCCCTCCACTTT. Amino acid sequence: CAISETSNRDNSPLHF.